Detailed here is one T cell receptor beta chain. Antigen unknown. J gave up 5 bases and V 4 bases, and 6 bases lay outside the gene matches. CDR3 length: 14 residues. Looked up from germline, CDR1 is SGHRS and CDR2 is YFSETQ. This entry is derived from a study of cytomegalovirus exposure and HLA in healthy donors. PCR employed 60 Vbeta and 13 Jbeta primers. Data came from immunoSEQ multiplex PCR; TCRdb stores just in-frame clones and leaves some out. The sample records about 200,000 clones, 75% to 85% being singletons. Study outcomes and limitations: TCR beta sequences numbering roughly 16,000 were associated with HLA alleles at 0.05 false discovery rate in a later analysis. In vitro data verified three CMV-associated chains as specific for CMV antigens. For TCR beta chains, V- and J-gene trimming was later linked to a missense DCLRE1C variant. In a later analysis, HLA-C alleles had the fewest associated TCRs, DRB1 alleles the most.

The J gene is TRBJ2-7, the V gene TRBV5-1; TRBD1 matches at 10 bases. Sequenced sample: PBMCs. The TCR was taken from a middle-aged woman in good health and CMV-seronegative. CDR3 sequence reads: CASSPGQGPHEQYF. For the CDR3, the DNA is TGCGCCAGCAGCCCGGGACAGGGGCCACACGAGCAGTACTTC.